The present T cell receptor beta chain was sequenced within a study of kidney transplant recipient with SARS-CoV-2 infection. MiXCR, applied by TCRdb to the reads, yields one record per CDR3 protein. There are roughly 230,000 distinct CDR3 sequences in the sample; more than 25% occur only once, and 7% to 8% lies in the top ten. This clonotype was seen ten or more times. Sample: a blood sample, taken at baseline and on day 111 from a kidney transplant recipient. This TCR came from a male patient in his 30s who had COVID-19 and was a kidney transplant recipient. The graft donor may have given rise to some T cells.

The CDR3 coding sequence is TGCGCCAGCAGCCCCGACTACGGGAACACCGGGGAGCTGTTTTTT. Protein sequence: CASSPDYGNTGELFF. The rearrangement links TRBV5-1 to TRBJ2-2, with TRBD2 as a possible D gene (5 bases). CDR3 length: 15 residues. The germline V gene has CDR1 SGHRS and CDR2 YFSETQ. Trimming removed 4 bases at V and 1 base at J, with 11 bases between.